These T cell receptor beta chains were read from a single sample in a study of T-cell memory formation after mild COVID-19. TCRdb re-derived calls from the 5' RACE reads in MiXCR, one entry per CDR3 protein. The profile covers approximately 500,000 distinct CDR3 sequences, with 25% appearing a single time and under 15% taken by the ten largest. Sequences were obtained from PBMCs or a T cell subset sorted from them (not recorded which). The receptors were gathered from an adult woman who had mild COVID-19 (a few samples of this study predate the infection). Cell type and time point are not known. Both conserved end residues are part of each CDR3. D genes are given only for firm matches. Size tells how often a clone was seen (once, few, many) or the class of an expanded clone, and some rows leave it out.

D gene	V gene	J gene	clone size	CDR3 DNA	CDR3 protein
TRBD2	TRBV4-2	TRBJ2-2	few	TGTGCCAGCAGCGACGAACTAGCGGGAGGGATCACCGGGGAGCTGTTTTTT	CASSDELAGGITGELFF
.	TRBV12-3/TRBV12-4	TRBJ2-5	many	TGTGCCAGCAGTTTTTGGGCTTCCCTGAAGGAGACCCAGTACTTC	CASSFWASLKETQYF
TRBD1	TRBV12-3/TRBV12-4	TRBJ1-1	.	TGTGCCAGCAGTTTAGTAAACAGGGGGCAGAAGGCTGAAGCTTTCTTT	CASSLVNRGQKAEAFF
.	TRBV25-1	TRBJ2-1	.	TGTGCCAGCAGTGAATATACGGTCTACAATGAGCAGTTCTTC	CASSEYTVYNEQFF
.	TRBV5-1	TRBJ2-5	many	TGCGCCAGCAGCTACTCGATCCAAGAGACCCAGTACTTC	CASSYSIQETQYF
.	TRBV7-6	TRBJ2-7	.	TGTGCCAGCAGCTTTGATCAGAGCTCCTACGAGCAGTACTTC	CASSFDQSSYEQYF
.	TRBV5-1	TRBJ2-7	.	TGCGCCAGCAGCTTGGGGACGGACTACGAGCAGTACTTC	CASSLGTDYEQYF
TRBD1	TRBV11-2	TRBJ1-1	few	TGTGCCAGCAGCTTATATACAGGGGTTGGAGCTTTCTTT	CASSLYTGVGAFF
TRBD1	TRBV6-5	TRBJ2-7	few	TGTGCCAGCAAAATGGGACAGGGCTCCTACGAGCAGTACTTC	CASKMGQGSYEQYF
.	TRBV3-1	TRBJ2-3	few	TGTGCCAGCAGCCAAGATCTAAGGGGACTCTCAACACTGGGCACAGATACGCAGTATTTT	CASSQDLRGLSTLGTDTQYF
.	TRBV27	TRBJ2-7	few	TGTGCCAGCAGTTCCGTGCAGCAGGGAAGGTACAGCACCTACGAGCAGTACTTC	CASSSVQQGRYSTYEQYF
TRBD1	TRBV5-5	TRBJ1-6	few	TGTGCCAGCAGCACGGCACGGACAGGGGGAAATTCACCCCTCCACTTT	CASSTARTGGNSPLHF
.	TRBV10-3	TRBJ2-5	.	TGTGCCATCTCCGGGAGCACCATCCGAGAGACCCAGTACTTC	CAISGSTIRETQYF
.	TRBV5-5	TRBJ1-1	few	TGTGCCAGCAGCTTCGACAGCATGAACACTGAAGCTTTCTTT	CASSFDSMNTEAFF
.	TRBV27	TRBJ1-3	few	TGTGCCAGCACCACTTTGGGCCCTGGAAACACCATATATTTT	CASTTLGPGNTIYF
.	TRBV7-8	TRBJ1-1	few	TGTGCCAGCAGCCCCCGTTCGTCTGACACTGAAGCTTTCTTT	CASSPRSSDTEAFF
TRBD2	TRBV4-1	TRBJ2-7	few	TGCGCCAGCAGCCAAGACGACGAGCGGGGTTTCTCCTACGAGCAGTACTTC	CASSQDDERGFSYEQYF
TRBD2	TRBV5-1	TRBJ2-4	few	TGCGCCAGCAGATTAAGCGGGGGCGGGACCAAAAACATTCAGTACTTC	CASRLSGGGTKNIQYF
.	TRBV3-1	TRBJ2-7	few	TGTGCCAGCAGCCAACAGGGTACACGACACTACGAGCAGTACTTC	CASSQQGTRHYEQYF
.	TRBV19	TRBJ2-3	.	TGTGCCAGTAGTATAGATCCCGACCTCACAGATACGCAGTATTTT	CASSIDPDLTDTQYF
TRBD1	TRBV7-9	TRBJ1-2	.	TGTGCCAGCAGCTCGACAGGGGAGGGGTATGGCTACACCTTC	CASSSTGEGYGYTF
.	TRBV5-1	TRBJ1-1	.	TGCGCCAGCAGCTTGGACAGGTCCATGAACACTGAAGCTTTCTTT	CASSLDRSMNTEAFF
.	TRBV24-1	TRBJ2-3	.	TGTGCCACCGGCGCCGCAGATACGCAGTATTTT	CATGAADTQYF
TRBD2	TRBV7-2	TRBJ2-1	.	TGTGCCAGCAGCTTAAGGGCAGCGGGGGGCGTTCAGGATGAGCAGTTCTTC	CASSLRAAGGVQDEQFF
TRBD2	TRBV12-3/TRBV12-4	TRBJ2-3	few	TGTGCCAGCACCAACCGACTAGCGGGGCCCTACACAGATACGCAGTATTTT	CASTNRLAGPYTDTQYF
TRBD1	TRBV24-1	TRBJ2-5	.	TGTGCCACCAGTGATGGGGGGGGACAGGGTGGCCGAGAGACCCAGTACTTC	CATSDGGGQGGRETQYF
.	TRBV3-1	TRBJ2-1	few	TGTGCCAGCACCTCAACCAGGGACAATAATGAGCAGTTATTC	CASTSTRDNNEQLF
.	TRBV2	TRBJ1-1	.	TGTGCCAGCAGTGAAATTTCGCCCGGGGACACTGAAGCTTTCTTT	CASSEISPGDTEAFF
.	TRBV9	TRBJ2-2	few	TGTGCCAGCAGCGTAGGGACCGAGGGGACCGGGGAGCTGTTTTTT	CASSVGTEGTGELFF
.	TRBV24-1	TRBJ2-1	.	TGTGCCACCAGTGATACAGGGAGGGGGTCCTACAATGAGCAGTTCTTC	CATSDTGRGSYNEQFF
TRBD1	TRBV24-1	TRBJ2-3	many	TGTGCCACCAGCCCCGGGACAGGATATCCCCAAGGAGATACGCAGTATTTT	CATSPGTGYPQGDTQYF
.	TRBV3-1	TRBJ2-3	.	TGTGCCAGCAGCCAAGACTTGGACGCCGGCACAGATACGCAGTATTTT	CASSQDLDAGTDTQYF
.	TRBV7-2	TRBJ2-2	few	TGTGCCAGCAGCTTAGACTACTCCGGGGAGCTGTTTTTT	CASSLDYSGELFF
.	TRBV12-3/TRBV12-4	TRBJ2-3	few	TGTGCCAGCAGTCGCCCGGGCACAGATACGCAGTATTTT	CASSRPGTDTQYF
TRBD1	TRBV7-6	TRBJ2-7	few	TGTGCCAGCAGCGTATACCGGGACAGGACCTACGAGCAGTACTTC	CASSVYRDRTYEQYF
.	TRBV1	TRBJ1-1	.	TGCACCAGCAGCCGGTCGAGGACACAAGAAGCTTTCTTT	CTSSRSRTQEAFF
.	TRBV5-1	TRBJ2-3	few	TGCGCCAGCAGCTTGGATATAGGGATTAGCACAGATACGCAGTATTTT	CASSLDIGISTDTQYF
TRBD1	TRBV2	TRBJ2-7	few	TGTGCCAGCAGTGAAGTGACAGGGGGCGACGAGCAGTACTTC	CASSEVTGGDEQYF
TRBD1	TRBV4-2	TRBJ2-1	.	TGTGCCAGCAGCCAGAGGACAGGGGGCTTATGGAATGAGCAGTTCTTC	CASSQRTGGLWNEQFF
.	TRBV2	TRBJ2-1	few	TGTGCCAGCAGTGAACTGACTCTCAATGAGCAGTTCTTC	CASSELTLNEQFF
TRBD2	TRBV5-1	TRBJ2-7	few	TGCGCCAGCAGCTGGGGGTTGCGGGGGGGAAACGAGCAGTACTTC	CASSWGLRGGNEQYF
TRBD2	TRBV2	TRBJ2-1	.	TGTGCCAGCAAAGGACTAGCGGATGAGCAGTTCTTC	CASKGLADEQFF
.	TRBV20-1	TRBJ1-1	few	TGCAGTGCTAGCGCAACAGGACGCGGTGGGGGAATCACTGAAGCTTTCTTT	CSASATGRGGGITEAFF
.	TRBV29-1	TRBJ1-2	.	TGCAGCGTCGTCGGGACCGATGGCTACACCTTC	CSVVGTDGYTF